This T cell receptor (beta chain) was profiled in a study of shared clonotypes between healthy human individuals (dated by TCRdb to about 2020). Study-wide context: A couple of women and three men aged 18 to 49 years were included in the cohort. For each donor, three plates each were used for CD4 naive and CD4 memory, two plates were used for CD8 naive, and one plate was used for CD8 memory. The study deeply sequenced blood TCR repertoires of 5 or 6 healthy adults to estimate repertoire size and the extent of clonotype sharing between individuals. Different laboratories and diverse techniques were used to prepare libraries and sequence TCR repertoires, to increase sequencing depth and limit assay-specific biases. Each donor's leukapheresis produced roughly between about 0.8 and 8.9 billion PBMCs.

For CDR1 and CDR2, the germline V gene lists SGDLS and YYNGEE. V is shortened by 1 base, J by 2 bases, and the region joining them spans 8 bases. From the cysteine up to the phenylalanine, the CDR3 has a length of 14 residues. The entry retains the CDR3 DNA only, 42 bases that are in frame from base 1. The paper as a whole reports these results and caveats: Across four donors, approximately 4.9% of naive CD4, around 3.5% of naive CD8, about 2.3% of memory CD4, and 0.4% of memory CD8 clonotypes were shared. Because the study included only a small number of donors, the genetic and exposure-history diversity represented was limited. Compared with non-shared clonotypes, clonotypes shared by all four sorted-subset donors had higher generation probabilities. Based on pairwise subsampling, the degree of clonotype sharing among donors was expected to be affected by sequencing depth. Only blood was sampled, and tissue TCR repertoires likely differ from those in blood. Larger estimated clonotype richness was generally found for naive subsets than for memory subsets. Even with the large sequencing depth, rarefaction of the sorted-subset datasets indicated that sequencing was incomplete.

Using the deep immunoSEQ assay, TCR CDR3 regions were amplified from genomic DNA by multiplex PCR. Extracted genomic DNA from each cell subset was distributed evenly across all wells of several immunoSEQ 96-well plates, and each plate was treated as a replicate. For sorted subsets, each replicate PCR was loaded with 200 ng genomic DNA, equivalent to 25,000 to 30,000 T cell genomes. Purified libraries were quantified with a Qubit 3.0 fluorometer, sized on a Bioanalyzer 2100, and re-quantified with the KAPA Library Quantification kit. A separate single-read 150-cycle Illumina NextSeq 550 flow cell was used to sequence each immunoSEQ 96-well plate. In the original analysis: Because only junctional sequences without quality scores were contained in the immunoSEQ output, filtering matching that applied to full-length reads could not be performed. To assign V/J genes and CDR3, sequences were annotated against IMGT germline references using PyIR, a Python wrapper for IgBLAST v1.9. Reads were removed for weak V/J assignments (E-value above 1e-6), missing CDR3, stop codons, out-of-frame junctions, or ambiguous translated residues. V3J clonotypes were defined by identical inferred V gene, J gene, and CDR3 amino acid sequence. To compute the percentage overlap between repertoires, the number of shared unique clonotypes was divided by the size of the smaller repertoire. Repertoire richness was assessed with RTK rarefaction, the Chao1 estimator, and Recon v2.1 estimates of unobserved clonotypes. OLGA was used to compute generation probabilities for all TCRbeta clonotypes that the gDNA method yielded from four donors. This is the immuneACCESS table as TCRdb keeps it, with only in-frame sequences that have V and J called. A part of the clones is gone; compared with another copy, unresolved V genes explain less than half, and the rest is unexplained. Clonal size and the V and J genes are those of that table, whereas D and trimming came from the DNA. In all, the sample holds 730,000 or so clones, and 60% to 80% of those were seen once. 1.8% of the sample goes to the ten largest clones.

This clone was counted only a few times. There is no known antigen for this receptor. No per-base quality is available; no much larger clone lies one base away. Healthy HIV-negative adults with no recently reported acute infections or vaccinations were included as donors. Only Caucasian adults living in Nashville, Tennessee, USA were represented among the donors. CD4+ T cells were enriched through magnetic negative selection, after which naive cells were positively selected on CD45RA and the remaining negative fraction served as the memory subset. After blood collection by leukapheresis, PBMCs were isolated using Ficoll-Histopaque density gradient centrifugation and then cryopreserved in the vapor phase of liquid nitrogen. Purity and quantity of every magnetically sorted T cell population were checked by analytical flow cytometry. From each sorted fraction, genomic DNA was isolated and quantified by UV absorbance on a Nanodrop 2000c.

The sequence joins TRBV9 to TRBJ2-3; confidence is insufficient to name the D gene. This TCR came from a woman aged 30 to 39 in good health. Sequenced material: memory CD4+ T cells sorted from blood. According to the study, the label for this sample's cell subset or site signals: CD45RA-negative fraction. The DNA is TGTGCCAGCAGCGTACAAAGCTTCACAGATACGCAGTATTTT. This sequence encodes CASSVQSFTDTQYF. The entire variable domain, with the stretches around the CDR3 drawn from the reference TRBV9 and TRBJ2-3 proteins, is DSGVTQTPKHLITATGQRVTLRCSPRSGDLSVYWYQQSLDQGLQFLIQYYNGEERAKGNILERFSAQQFPDLHSELNLSSLELGDSALYFCASSVQSFTDTQYFGPGTRLTVL.